The 25 T cell receptor beta chains below were found in one sample sequenced in a study of PD-1 blockade in mismatch repair-deficient tumors. TCRdb's copy holds only in-frame clones and misses some; the assay was immunoSEQ multiplex PCR. The sample contains about 120,000 clones, approximately 80% of which appear only once. Here the sequenced sample was peripheral blood, taken about 60 weeks after starting pembrolizumab. The receptors stem from an adult with mismatch repair-deficient cancer.

This chain connects TRBV6-1 to TRBJ2-3; no clear D gene. The V end lost 9 bases, the J end lost 8 bases, and 15 bases lay between the germline ends. Germline V gives CDR1 MNHNS, CDR2 SASEGT. This CDR3 has 12 residues. This CDR3 is CASGLGDGTQYF. The CDR3 DNA sequence: TGTGCCAGTGGGCTCGGTGATGGTACGCAGTATTTT.

The V and J genes are TRBV6-5 and TRBJ1-1, with D unclear. Trimming removed 0 bases from V and 7 bases from J, with 12 bases in between. The CDR3 sequence is 14 residues long. Germline CDR1 MNHEY, CDR2 SVGAGI. CDR3 protein: CASSYSSGRLEAFF. The CDR3 nucleotides are TGTGCCAGCAGTTACTCGTCTGGACGCCTTGAAGCTTTCTTT.

Turning to this clone: A much larger clone differs by one base, so this may be a read error. Other DNA sequences within the sample encode an identical CDR3. This chain uses TRBV5-6 with TRBJ2-7; D unresolved. CDR1 is SGHDT, CDR2 YYEEEE, per germline. The CDR3 covers 11 residues. The CDR3 DNA reads as TGTGCCAGCAGCTTTAACTACGAGCAATACTTC. This gives the protein CASSFNYEQYF.

The chain uses TRBV5-1 and TRBJ1-3; D not resolved. V dropped 0 bases and J dropped 2 bases, with 6 bases sitting between them. CDR3 length equals 14 residues. CDR1 is SGHRS, CDR2 YFSETQ, per germline. The CDR3, as DNA: TGCGCCAGCAGCTTGGAAACAGCTGGAAACACCATATATTTT. Translation gives CASSLETAGNTIYF.

This chain connects TRBV19 to TRBJ2-3; 13 bases agree with TRBD2. Germline V CDR1 and CDR2: LNHDA, SQIVND (reference sequence). CDR3 size: 16 residues. V trimming: 3 bases; J trimming: 8 bases; junction bases outside the gene matches: 8. CDR3 in amino acids: CASSIELAGGYGTQYF. Here the CDR3 DNA reads TGTGCCAGTAGTATCGAACTAGCGGGGGGGTATGGTACGCAGTATTTT.

The rearrangement links TRBV18 to TRBJ1-1; a possible D gene is TRBD1 (5 bases). CDR1 KGHSH and CDR2 LQKENI come from the germline V gene. The CDR3 contains 15 residues. Trimming took off 6 bases at V and 1 base at J, with 15 bases between the two ends. The CDR3 region is CASSPLGTQNTEAFF. As DNA, the CDR3 is TGTGCCAGCTCTCCTTTAGGGACCCAGAACACTGAAGCTTTCTTT.

The chain couples TRBV11-2 to TRBJ1-1; TRBD1 aligns across 7 bases. V trimming: 2 bases; J trimming: 2 bases; junction bases outside the gene matches: 11. The CDR3 is 17 amino acids. Germline values: CDR1 SGHAT, CDR2 FQNNGV. The chain's CDR3 is CASSLRFMTGLNTEAFF. CDR3 coding DNA: TGTGCCAGCAGCTTAAGGTTCATGACAGGGTTAAACACTGAAGCTTTCTTT.

The rearrangement joins TRBV4-2 to TRBJ2-2, with D tentatively TRBD2 (6 bases). V was pared by 0 bases and J by 4 bases, with 15 bases between. The germline V gene encodes CDR1 LGHNA and CDR2 YNFKEQ. The CDR3 length is 17 residues. CDR3 sequence reads: CASSQDGISGSTGELFF. The CDR3 DNA is TGTGCCAGCAGCCAAGATGGTATTAGCGGCTCCACCGGGGAGCTGTTTTTT.

The chain employs TRBV11-2 and TRBJ2-5; D call uncertain. Trimming pared 0 bases from V and 3 bases from J, leaving 5 bases between. Germline V gene sequence: CDR1 SGHAT, CDR2 FQNNGV. The CDR3 is 13 residues long. CDR3 in DNA: TGTGCCAGCAGCTTAGATCGGGAAGAGACCCAGTACTTC. It codes for CASSLDREETQYF.

Concerning this clone itself: The junction does not match germline at one end; this may be a read error. This sequence joins TRBV5-4 and TRBJ2-7; D not resolved. CDR3 length equals 16 residues. Germline CDR1 reads SGHNT; CDR2 reads YYREEE (reference sequence). The CDR3 region is CASSQDLRLGPREQYF. The CDR3 DNA reads TGCGCCAGCAGCCAAGACCTCCGGCTTGGACCCCGCGAGCAGTACTTC.

The chain joins TRBV5-1 to TRBJ1-1, with D maybe TRBD1 (5 bases). The CDR3 consists of 15 residues. The V gene lost 0 bases and the J gene lost 1 base, with 10 bases spanning the gap. CDR1 is SGHRS, CDR2 YFSETQ, per germline. CDR3 protein: CASSLEGNRNTEAFF. CDR3 sequence (DNA): TGCGCCAGCAGCTTGGAGGGGAATCGGAACACTGAAGCTTTCTTT.

CDR3 loop: CASSYSTAYEQYF. The CDR3 region has the DNA TGTGCCAGCAGTTACTCCACAGCGTACGAGCAGTACTTC. This chain connects TRBV6-5 to TRBJ2-7; no definite D call. The CDR3 totals 13 residues. The germline V gene encodes CDR1 MNHEY and CDR2 SVGAGI. V gave up 0 bases and J gave up 4 bases, with 7 bases separating them.

The V call is TRBV6-1, the J call TRBJ2-3, with 15 bases identical to TRBD2. V lost 8 bases, J lost 6 bases, and 3 bases stayed unmatched. The germline V gene has CDR1 MNHNS and CDR2 SASEGT. The CDR3 loop spans 14 amino acids. CDR3 region: CASRTSGRADTQYF. The CDR3 DNA follows: TGTGCCAGCCGGACTAGCGGGAGGGCGGATACGCAGTATTTT.

The chain joins TRBV5-6 to TRBJ2-2; 13 bases fit TRBD2. This CDR3 spans 19 amino acids. The J segment lost 4 bases and the V segment lost 3 bases, leaving 12 bases of the junction unmatched. From germline, CDR1 is SGHDT and CDR2 YYEEEE. Written as DNA, the CDR3 is TGTGCCAGCAGCTCTACTGGGACTAGCGGGAATTACGGCACCGGGGAGCTGTTTTTT. Its protein product is CASSSTGTSGNYGTGELFF.

The gene calls are TRBV28 and TRBJ1-5, with 7 bases matching TRBD1. The germline V gene has CDR1 MDHEN and CDR2 SYDVKM. The J segment lost 4 bases and the V segment lost 6 bases, leaving 6 bases of the junction unmatched. This CDR3 has 14 residues. The CDR3 DNA reads TGTGCCAGCAGGTACGGGACAGATAATCAGCCCCAGCATTTT. Residues: CASRYGTDNQPQHF.

This clone was observed once. The gene calls are TRBV19 and TRBJ1-1; no clear D. The CDR3 sequence is 14 residues long. CDR1 is LNHDA, CDR2 SQIVND, per germline (reference sequence). V was trimmed by 3 bases and J by 4 bases, leaving 12 bases between them. CDR3 residues: CASSIPGVSTEAFF. The CDR3 DNA sequence: TGTGCCAGTAGTATTCCCGGGGTTAGCACTGAAGCTTTCTTT.

The chain has TRBV10-1 and TRBJ2-7, with 11 bases identical to TRBD1. Germline V gene lookup returns CDR1 WNHNN and CDR2 SYGVQD (reference sequence). V gave up 4 bases and J gave up 4 bases; unmatched junction bases: 3. The CDR3 covers 14 residues. The CDR3 region has the DNA TGCGCCAGCAGTGCCCGGGACAGGGGGTACGAGCAGTACTTC. This codes for CASSARDRGYEQYF.

The chain carries TRBV6-6 and TRBJ2-7, with TRBD1 matching over 10 bases. V was pared by 5 bases and J by 4 bases, with 8 bases of the junction left unmatched. The CDR3 sequence is 15 residues long. Germline CDR1 reads MNHNY; CDR2 reads SVGAGI (reference sequence). The CDR3 loop reads CASSPRQGAAYEQYF. The CDR3 bases are TGTGCCAGCAGTCCCCGACAGGGGGCAGCGTACGAGCAGTACTTC.

This clone was detected once. The V gene is TRBV7-8, the J gene TRBJ2-5, with 14 bases aligning to TRBD2. CDR3 size: 15 residues. The V and J ends lost 3 bases and 6 bases, in that order; junction bases with no gene match: 3. Germline V CDR1 and CDR2: SGHVS, FQNEAQ. CDR3 DNA: TGTGCCAGCAGCTTGGGACTAGCGGGAGCGAAGACCCAGTACTTC. Its protein product is CASSLGLAGAKTQYF.

The V and J genes are TRBV5-1 and TRBJ2-7, with D perhaps matching TRBD2 (5 bases). Trimming shortened V by 4 bases and J by 3 bases, and 11 bases separated the two germline ends. Germline loops: CDR1 SGHRS, CDR2 YFSETQ. This CDR3 comprises 13 residues. CDR3 nucleotide sequence: TGCGCCAGCAGCCTATCGGGAAACTACGAGCAGTACTTC. This translates into CASSLSGNYEQYF.

The CDR3 DNA sequence: TGTGCCAGCGGTCAAAGCGGGTCCAACAATGAGCAGTTCTTC. Translated, it gives CASGQSGSNNEQFF. The chain recombines TRBV9 with TRBJ2-1; a possible D gene is TRBD2 (6 bases). V was trimmed by 7 bases and J by 5 bases, leaving 16 bases between them. CDR3 length: 14 residues. From germline, CDR1 is SGDLS and CDR2 YYNGEE.

This clone has just one count. The J gene is TRBJ2-7, the V gene TRBV2; a possible D gene is TRBD1 (7 bases). Trimming cost V 3 bases and J 5 bases, with 14 bases left between them. The CDR3 extends over 14 amino acids. The germline gives CDR1 SNHLY, CDR2 FYNNEI. The CDR3 DNA sequence: TGTGCCAGCAGTGAGTGGGGCAGGGGGGACGAGCAGTACTTC. Protein product: CASSEWGRGDEQYF. The full variable domain, its missing parts supplied by reference TRBV2 and TRBJ2-7, is EPEVTQTPSHQVTQMGQEVILRCVPISNHLYFYWYRQILGQKVEFLVSFYNNEISEKSEIFDDQFSVERPDGSNFTLKIRSTKLEDSAMYFCASSEWGRGDEQYFGPGTRLTVT.

This sequence joins TRBV6-5 and TRBJ1-2; possible D gene TRBD1, 5 bases. V lost 11 bases and J lost 6, with 16 bases in between. Per the germline V gene, CDR1 is MNHEY and CDR2 is SVGAGI. This CDR3 comprises 12 residues. CDR3 sequence reads: CAALAGKNGYTF. The CDR3 DNA reads TGTGCCGCACTCGCAGGGAAGAATGGCTACACCTTC.

This clone was seen only a few times. The J gene is TRBJ1-5, the V gene TRBV7-8; TRBD1 aligns across 8 bases. V lost 7 bases to trimming and J lost 6 bases; unmatched junction nucleotides: 8. The germline V gene encodes CDR1 SGHVS and CDR2 FQNEAQ. The CDR3 runs 14 residues. The CDR3 region has the DNA TGTGCCAGCACCGAGGACAGGGAGGTTCAGCCCCAGCATTTT. Protein sequence: CASTEDREVQPQHF.

V usage is TRBV5-1 and J usage is TRBJ2-3; 7 bases agree with TRBD1. Germline V gene sequence: CDR1 SGHRS, CDR2 YFSETQ. With 4 bases clipped from V and 0 bases from J, the junction kept 8 bases outside the gene matches. This CDR3 is 16 amino acids long. CDR3: CASSTSGTVSTDTQYF. DNA for the CDR3: TGCGCCAGCAGCACCTCCGGGACAGTTAGCACAGATACGCAGTATTTT.